The present T cell receptor (beta chain) was sequenced within a study of response to subunit inactivated influenza vaccine. TCRdb used MiXCR to reprocess the RT-PCR reads, holding one entry per CDR3 protein. Here the sample spans hundreds of thousands of distinct CDR3 sequences, roughly 14% being singletons. Germline CDR1 MDHEN, CDR2 SYDVKM. The CDR3 has 13 amino acids. The ends were cut back, 3 bases at V and 3 bases at J, with 8 bases in the middle. Remarks on this clonotype: Its antigen is not identified.

General study findings and limits: The authors proposed limited new T cell recruitment per seasonal influenza vaccination.

This sequence joins TRBV28 and TRBJ1-1, with D uncertain. The source material was PBMCs from blood, sampled roughly 12 days after vaccination. The receptor comes from a man aged 50-59 years who received an inactivated influenza vaccine. In DNA form, the CDR3 reads TGTGCCAGCAGTTTCACGGTGTACACTGAAGCTTTCTTT. Its protein product is CASSFTVYTEAFF.